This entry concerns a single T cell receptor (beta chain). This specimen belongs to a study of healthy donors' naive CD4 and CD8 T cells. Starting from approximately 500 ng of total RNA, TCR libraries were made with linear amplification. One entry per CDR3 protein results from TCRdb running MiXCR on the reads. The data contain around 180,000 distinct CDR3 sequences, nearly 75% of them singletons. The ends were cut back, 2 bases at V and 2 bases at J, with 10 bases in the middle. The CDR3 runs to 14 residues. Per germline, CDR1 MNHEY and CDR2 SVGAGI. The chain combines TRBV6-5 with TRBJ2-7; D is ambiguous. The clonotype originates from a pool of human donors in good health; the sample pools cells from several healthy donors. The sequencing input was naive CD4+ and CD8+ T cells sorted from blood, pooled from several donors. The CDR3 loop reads CASSYRPSTYEQYF. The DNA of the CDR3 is TGTGCCAGCAGTTACCGGCCATCCACCTACGAGCAGTACTTC.